These 24 T cell receptor beta chains came from one sample sequenced in a study of cytomegalovirus exposure and HLA in healthy donors. Repertoires were generated with immunoSEQ multiplex PCR, while TCRdb's copy carries only in-frame clones and drops some. The sample shows approximately 170,000 clones, 85% of them seen only once. Source material: PBMCs. These TCRs come from a man younger than 45 in good health and CMV-seropositive.

The CDR3 region has the DNA TGTGCCAGCAGTGTCGGCGGGGGGGACCGCGATGAGCAGTTCTTC. This gives the protein CASSVGGGDRDEQFF. The chain couples TRBV6-1 to TRBJ2-1, with 9 bases lining up with TRBD2. Germline V gene sequence: CDR1 MNHNS, CDR2 SASEGT. With 4 bases clipped from V and 8 bases from J, the junction kept 9 bases outside the gene matches. The CDR3 is made up of 15 amino acids.

This clone was seen a handful of times. The gene calls are TRBV10-3 and TRBJ1-1; 8 bases align to TRBD1. The junction had 4 bases not matched to a gene; V was cut back by 10 bases and J by 0 bases. CDR1 is ENHRY and CDR2 is SYGVKD in the germline V gene. The CDR3 covers 13 residues. CDR3 bases: TGTGCCACAGGACAGGGCATGAACACTGAAGCTTTCTTT. Amino acids: CATGQGMNTEAFF.

The V gene is TRBV27, the J gene TRBJ2-1; TRBD2 matches at 11 bases. The CDR3 has 16 amino acids. Germline CDR1 reads MNHEY; CDR2 reads SMNVEV (reference sequence). After removal of 1 base from V and 6 bases from J, the junction contained 5 bases not matched to a gene. For the CDR3, the DNA is TGTGCCAGCAGTTTATTTCCTGGGACTAGCGGCAATGAGCAGTTCTTC. Amino acid sequence: CASSLFPGTSGNEQFF.

The chain joins TRBV18 to TRBJ1-6; a weak D match, TRBD1 (5 bases). The germline V gene encodes CDR1 KGHSH and CDR2 LQKENI. The CDR3 loop spans 14 amino acids. Trimming shortened V by 4 bases and J by 2 bases, and 6 bases separated the two germline ends. The CDR3 nucleotides are TGTGCCAGCTCACAAGGGGCCTATAATTCACCCCTCCACTTT. Its protein is CASSQGAYNSPLHF.

The chain carries TRBV18 and TRBJ2-1, with 10 bases identical to TRBD1. The CDR3 is 15 amino acids. J was trimmed by 4 bases and V by 3 bases; bases with no gene match: 3. CDR1 and CDR2 (germline): KGHSH, LQKENI. As DNA, the CDR3 is TGTGCCAGCTCACCGGACAGGGGGGGTTACAATGAGCAGTTCTTC. Its translation is CASSPDRGGYNEQFF.

This chain links TRBV19 with TRBJ2-5; 7 nucleotides agree with TRBD1. CDR1 is LNHDA, CDR2 SQIVND, per germline (reference sequence). The CDR3 loop spans 15 amino acids. J gave up 2 bases and V 4 bases, and 7 bases lay outside the gene matches. CDR3 sequence reads: CASSTHRDRQETQYF. The CDR3 bases are TGTGCCAGTAGTACTCACCGGGACAGACAAGAGACCCAGTACTTC.

This sequence joins TRBV2 and TRBJ1-4; D gene ambiguous. The CDR3 is 13 residues long. Looked up from germline, CDR1 is SNHLY and CDR2 is FYNNEI. V shed 3 bases and J shed 7 bases, with 9 bases lying between them. The CDR3 spells CASSDRGAEKLFF. As DNA, the CDR3 is TGTGCCAGCAGTGATCGGGGAGCTGAAAAACTGTTTTTT.

CDR3 protein: CASSLSRGRNSPLHF. For the CDR3, the DNA is TGTGCCAGCAGCTTAAGCAGGGGGCGCAATTCACCCCTCCACTTT. This chain joins TRBV7-2 and TRBJ1-6; 8 bases agree with TRBD1. V lost 2 bases to trimming and J lost 7 bases; unmatched junction nucleotides: 4. The CDR3 length is 15 residues. CDR1 is SGHTA and CDR2 is FQGNSA in the germline V gene.

V gene TRBV29-1 combines with J gene TRBJ1-4; 7 bases line up with TRBD1. V lost 4 bases, J lost 5 bases, and 7 bases stayed unmatched. The CDR3 totals 14 residues. CDR1 is SQVTM and CDR2 is ANQGSEA in the germline V gene. The CDR3 loop reads CSVVLDRTNEKLFF. In DNA form, the CDR3 reads TGCAGCGTTGTCCTGGACAGGACCAATGAAAAACTGTTTTTT. Variable domain in full (rest from reference TRBV29-1 and TRBJ1-4): SAVISQKPSRDICQRGTSLTIQCQVDSQVTMMFWYRQQPGQSLTLIATANQGSEATYESGFVIDKFPISRPNLTFSTLTVSNMSPEDSSIYLCSVVLDRTNEKLFFGSGTQLSVL.

V gene TRBV2 combines with J gene TRBJ1-2, with 8 nucleotides matching TRBD1. Germline V gives CDR1 SNHLY, CDR2 FYNNEI. This CDR3 region has 14 residues. The junction had 6 bases not matched to a gene; V was cut back by 8 bases and J by 1 base. The CDR3 is CASATGAYNYGYTF. The CDR3 region has the DNA TGTGCCAGCGCGACAGGGGCGTATAACTATGGCTACACCTTC.

The chain couples TRBV7-6 to TRBJ2-3; 7 positions match TRBD1. Germline CDR1 reads SGHVS; CDR2 reads FNYEAQ. Germline trimming cut 2 bases from V and 5 bases from J; bases unmatched to any gene: 7. The CDR3 consists of 15 residues. This CDR3 reads CASSLSVTGVDTQYF. Written as DNA, the CDR3 is TGTGCCAGCAGCTTAAGCGTCACAGGGGTAGATACGCAGTATTTT.

This chain links TRBV4-2 with TRBJ2-1; 9 nucleotides align to TRBD2. Trimming removed 0 bases from V and 5 bases from J; junction bases left unmatched: 2. CDR3 length: 15 residues. The germline CDR1 and CDR2 sequences are LGHNA and YNFKEQ. This CDR3 is CASSQDLAGNNEQFF. Here the CDR3 DNA reads TGTGCCAGCAGCCAAGATCTAGCGGGGAACAATGAGCAGTTCTTC.

The rearrangement uses TRBV5-6 and TRBJ2-5; a weak D match, TRBD2 (5 bases). Trimming took off 3 bases at V and 5 bases at J, with 5 bases between the two ends. There are 11 residues in the CDR3. The V gene's germline CDR1 is SGHDT and CDR2 YYEEEE. The CDR3 spells CASSWRETQYF. In DNA, the CDR3 is TGTGCCAGCAGCTGGAGGGAGACCCAGTACTTC.

This chain uses TRBV9 with TRBJ2-7; 11 bases are a match to TRBD1. The CDR3 runs to 14 residues. After removal of 3 bases from V and 5 bases from J, the junction contained 4 bases not matched to a gene. Germline V gene lookup returns CDR1 SGDLS and CDR2 YYNGEE. CDR3 amino acids: CASSDGQGANEQYF. CDR3 in DNA: TGTGCCAGCAGCGACGGACAGGGGGCCAACGAGCAGTACTTC.

This clone came up a few times. The chain employs TRBV7-2 and TRBJ2-7; 7 bases agree with TRBD1. V was clipped by 5 bases and J by 7 bases; unmatched bases: 5. The CDR3 length is 12 residues. Germline V gene lookup returns CDR1 SGHTA and CDR2 FQGNSA. The DNA of the CDR3 is TGTGCCAGCAGCCCTCCAGGGGGTGAGCAGTACTTC. It translates to CASSPPGGEQYF.

The chain joins TRBV6-4 to TRBJ2-3, with 8 bases lining up with TRBD2. V shed 3 bases, J shed 5 bases, and the junction held 7 bases outside the gene matches. The V gene's germline CDR1 is MRHNA and CDR2 SNTAGT. The CDR3 length is 15 residues. The CDR3 region is CASSEIAGGQDTQYF. DNA for the CDR3: TGTGCCAGCAGTGAAATCGCGGGGGGCCAAGATACGCAGTATTTT.

In DNA form, the CDR3 reads TGCGCCAGCAGCTTGGGCCAGGTTGGGAACTATGGCTACACCTTC. Its protein is CASSLGQVGNYGYTF. The chain uses TRBV5-1 and TRBJ1-2; D is unclear. Trimming pared 0 bases from V and 2 bases from J, leaving 11 bases between. From germline, CDR1 is SGHRS and CDR2 YFSETQ. The CDR3 length is 15 residues.

CDR3 residues: CASSLGGLAGTTDTQYF. For the CDR3, the DNA is TGTGCCAGCAGCTTAGGAGGACTAGCGGGAACTACAGATACGCAGTATTTT. V and J are TRBV7-2 and TRBJ2-3; 12 bases align to TRBD2. V was clipped by 1 base and J by 3 bases; unmatched bases: 5. This CDR3 region has 17 residues. CDR1 is SGHTA and CDR2 is FQGNSA in the germline V gene. Full variable domain (missing parts from reference TRBV7-2 and TRBJ2-3): GAGVSQSPSNKVTEKGKDVELRCDPISGHTALYWYRQSLGQGLEFLIYFQGNSAPDKSGLPSDRFSAERTGGSVSTLTIQRTQQEDSAVYLCASSLGGLAGTTDTQYFGPGTRLTVL.

This chain links TRBV9 with TRBJ2-2; perhaps TRBD2 as D (7 bases). V gave up 0 bases and J gave up 4 bases, with 13 bases separating them. CDR1 is SGDLS and CDR2 is YYNGEE in the germline V gene. The CDR3 is made up of 16 amino acids. In nucleotides, the CDR3 is TGTGCCAGCAGCGTAGGAGGGGGGGCGACCACCGGGGAGCTGTTTTTT. Its translation: CASSVGGGATTGELFF. Full variable domain (rest looked up from reference TRBV9 and TRBJ2-2): DSGVTQTPKHLITATGQRVTLRCSPRSGDLSVYWYQQSLDQGLQFLIQYYNGEERAKGNILERFSAQQFPDLHSELNLSSLELGDSALYFCASSVGGGATTGELFFGEGSRLTVL.

The chain uses TRBV7-9 and TRBJ2-1; D may be TRBD1 (6 bases). This CDR3 spans 14 amino acids. CDR1 is SEHNR, CDR2 FQNEAQ, per germline (reference sequence). V dropped 4 bases and J dropped 0 bases, with 7 bases sitting between them. Here the CDR3 reads CASSSDSSYNEQFF. CDR3 DNA: TGTGCCAGCAGCTCGGACAGCTCCTACAATGAGCAGTTCTTC.

The V call is TRBV18, the J call TRBJ2-1; 11 nucleotides align to TRBD1. Germline trimming cut 7 bases from V and 8 bases from J; bases unmatched to any gene: 7. Germline V gene data show CDR1 as KGHSH and CDR2 as LQKENI. CDR3 length equals 14 residues. This CDR3 reads CASCGTGGLHEQFF. In nucleotides, the CDR3 is TGTGCCAGCTGCGGGACAGGGGGTTTACATGAGCAGTTCTTC.

The gene calls are TRBV7-3 and TRBJ2-7; TRBD2 matches at 14 bases. The germline gives CDR1 SGHTA, CDR2 FQGTGA. Losses at the gene ends were 1 base for V and 5 bases for J; bases not matched to a gene: 13. The CDR3 is 19 residues long. The CDR3 loop reads CASSLNPTSGGAEGNEQYF. CDR3 sequence (DNA): TGTGCCAGCAGCTTAAACCCGACTAGCGGGGGGGCTGAGGGAAACGAGCAGTACTTC. The variable domain in full, with the rest retrieved from reference TRBV7-3 and TRBJ2-7, is GAGVSQTPSNKVTEKGKYVELRCDPISGHTALYWYRQSLGQGPEFLIYFQGTGAADDSGLPNDRFFAVRPEGSVSTLKIQRTERGDSAVYLCASSLNPTSGGAEGNEQYFGPGTRLTVT.

Only a few counts were recorded for this clone. This chain joins TRBV7-3 and TRBJ1-6; unclear D gene. The germline CDR1 and CDR2 sequences are SGHTA and FQGTGA. This CDR3 comprises 17 residues. Trimming removed 5 bases from V and 3 bases from J, with 17 bases in between. As DNA, the CDR3 is TGTGCCAGCAGCCAAGAAGGCGGGAACGGCTATAATTCACCCCTCCACTTT. It encodes CASSQEGGNGYNSPLHF.

This clone was seen a few times. This chain joins TRBV9 and TRBJ2-3, with TRBD2 matching 9 bases. The V gene's germline CDR1 is SGDLS and CDR2 YYNGEE. CDR3 length: 15 amino acids. After removal of 0 bases from V and 3 bases from J, the junction contained 2 bases not matched to a gene. CDR3 region: CASSVEGLATDTQYF. The CDR3 nucleotides read TGTGCCAGCAGCGTAGAGGGACTAGCAACAGATACGCAGTATTTT.